These 31 T cell receptor beta chains came from one sample sequenced in a study of radiation and T cells in renal cell carcinoma. As for time point: blood 4 weeks post-SBRT, at nephrectomy. Regarding treatment: 15 Gy SBRT to primary tumor, nephrectomy 4 weeks later. Only in-frame clones appear in the TCRdb table, and some are missing; sequencing was by immunoSEQ multiplex PCR. The table lists 65,000 or so clones, approximately 80% of them singletons, with about 6.4% in the top ten. Here the sequenced sample was blood, taken from a patient whose treatment included radiotherapy and nephrectomy. The source of these receptors is a man between 60 and 70 years old with renal cell carcinoma.

The J gene is TRBJ2-1, the V gene TRBV6-4; D is perhaps TRBD2 (5 bases). Trimming stripped 0 bases from V and 7 bases from J, with 10 bases between. The CDR3 length is 14 residues. Germline V lookup: CDR1 MRHNA, CDR2 SNTAGT. Here the CDR3 DNA reads TGTGCCAGCAGTGACTCGATTACTAGTAATGAGCAGTTCTTC. Translating it yields CASSDSITSNEQFF.

The J gene is TRBJ1-1, the V gene TRBV7-6; no clear D gene. Germline V gene sequence: CDR1 SGHVS, CDR2 FNYEAQ. This CDR3 contains 14 residues. With 5 bases removed from V and 1 base from J, the gap between germline ends came to 11 bases. The CDR3 spells CASSPRERNTEAFF. CDR3 sequence (DNA): TGTGCCAGCAGCCCCCGAGAAAGGAACACTGAAGCTTTCTTT. Full variable domain (missing parts from reference TRBV7-6 and TRBJ1-1): GAGVSQSPRYKVTKRGQDVALRCDPISGHVSLYWYRQALGQGPEFLTYFNYEAQQDKSGLPNDRFSAERPEGSISTLTIQRTEQRDSAMYRCASSPRERNTEAFFGQGTRLTVV.

The V and J genes are TRBV19 and TRBJ1-4, with D maybe TRBD1 (6 bases). From germline, CDR1 is LNHDA and CDR2 SQIVND (reference sequence). This CDR3 spans 15 amino acids. V was trimmed by 5 bases and J by 6 bases, leaving 16 bases between them. CDR3 sequence reads: CASSRWGAEYEKLFF. The CDR3, as DNA: TGTGCCAGTAGTCGGTGGGGGGCTGAGTATGAAAAACTGTTTTTT.

This clone was counted between two and nine times. This chain joins TRBV7-2 and TRBJ2-1; 7 bases line up with TRBD2. V shed 6 bases, J shed 6 bases, and the junction held 8 bases outside the gene matches. The CDR3 runs 14 residues. CDR1 is SGHTA and CDR2 is FQGNSA in the germline V gene. The CDR3 here is CASSSSRTSNEQFF. The CDR3 nucleotides read TGTGCCAGCAGTTCCTCCCGGACTAGCAATGAGCAGTTCTTC.

This CDR3 is CASSLEGYTNEKLFF. In nucleotides, the CDR3 is TGTGCCAGCAGCTTGGAGGGATACACTAATGAAAAACTGTTTTTT. The gene calls are TRBV5-8 and TRBJ1-4; D remains ambiguous. The CDR3 has 15 amino acids. Germline V gene sequence: CDR1 SGHTS, CDR2 YDEGEE. V was clipped by 0 bases and J by 2 bases, with 8 bases between them.

The chain recombines TRBV18 with TRBJ1-2; D unresolved. Germline V gives CDR1 KGHSH, CDR2 LQKENI. The CDR3 totals 15 residues. V shed 0 bases and J shed 4 bases, with 12 bases lying between them. The CDR3, as DNA: TGTGCCAGCTCACCACCGTCAATAGGGCCCTATGGCTACACCTTC. Its translation: CASSPPSIGPYGYTF.

V gene TRBV30 combines with J gene TRBJ2-1; tentatively, D is TRBD2 (6 bases). V lost 0 bases to trimming and J lost 7 bases, with 7 bases between them. The CDR3 spans 12 residues. The V gene's germline CDR1 is GTSNPN and CDR2 SVGIG (reference sequence). CDR3 residues: CAWSVRGNEQFF. For the CDR3, the DNA is TGTGCCTGGAGTGTACGGGGGAATGAGCAGTTCTTC.

This clone has a handful of counts. This sequence joins TRBV27 and TRBJ2-7, with D maybe TRBD2 (8 bases). V lost 2 bases and J 6 bases, leaving 17 bases between the germline ends. Germline values: CDR1 MNHEY, CDR2 SMNVEV (reference sequence). The CDR3 consists of 15 residues. This CDR3 is CASSLTGGSGGEQYV. The CDR3, as DNA: TGTGCCAGCAGTTTAACGGGGGGGTCAGGGGGCGAGCAGTACGTC.

This chain uses TRBV6-1 with TRBJ2-1; D gene ambiguous. The germline V gene has CDR1 MNHNS and CDR2 SASEGT. The V gene lost 7 bases and the J gene lost 0 bases, with 7 bases spanning the gap. The CDR3 contains 13 residues. For the CDR3, the DNA is TGTGCCAGCATCCTAAGCTCCTACAATGAGCAGTTCTTC. This translates into CASILSSYNEQFF.

This sequence joins TRBV4-2 and TRBJ2-7; D not resolved. CDR3 length equals 14 residues. V was clipped by 1 base and J by 0 bases, with 7 bases between them. Germline values: CDR1 LGHNA, CDR2 YNFKEQ. In nucleotides, the CDR3 is TGTGCCAGCAGCCAAGGCATCCTCTCCTACGAGCAGTACTTC. This encodes CASSQGILSYEQYF.

Regarding this clone: This sequence may be a read error, since a much larger clone differs from it by one base. J is TRBJ1-2 and V is TRBV7-6; 7 nucleotides align to TRBD1. This CDR3 is 13 amino acids long. V gave up 4 bases and J gave up 3 bases; unmatched junction bases: 2. The germline V gene encodes CDR1 SGHVS and CDR2 FNYEAQ. The CDR3 spells CASSSGQDYGYTF. CDR3 coding DNA: TGTGCCAGCAGCTCCGGACAGGACTATGGCTACACCTTC.

The chain recombines TRBV18 with TRBJ1-6; D gene ambiguous. Germline CDR1 reads KGHSH; CDR2 reads LQKENI. CDR3 size: 15 residues. Between the trimmed V and J ends, which lost 2 bases and 9 bases, there was a span of 14 bases. The CDR3 DNA sequence: TGTGCCAGCTCACCAGTCTCGGTGTCGGGTTCACCCCTCCACTTT. Encoded protein: CASSPVSVSGSPLHF. The whole variable domain, remainder taken from reference TRBV18 and TRBJ1-6, is NAGVMQNPRHLVRRRGQEARLRCSPMKGHSHVYWYRQLPEEGLKFMVYLQKENIIDESGMPKERFSAEFPKEGPSILRIQQVVRGDSAAYFCASSPVSVSGSPLHFGNGTRLTVT.

The chain is built from TRBV6-1 and TRBJ2-2; weak D call: TRBD2 (6 bases). This CDR3 has 14 residues. Germline values: CDR1 MNHNS, CDR2 SASEGT. Trimming stripped 3 bases from V and 6 bases from J, with 11 bases between. CDR3 loop: CASSEAGRAGELFF. CDR3 nucleotides: TGTGCCAGCAGTGAGGCGGGAAGGGCCGGGGAGCTGTTTTTT.

The chain uses TRBV7-2 and TRBJ2-5, with 10 positions matching TRBD2. CDR1 and CDR2 (germline): SGHTA, FQGNSA. V shed 3 bases and J 3 bases; nucleotides not matched to a gene: 10. The CDR3 is 17 residues long. This chain's CDR3 is CASSFLLAGARKETQYF. The DNA for the CDR3 is TGTGCCAGCAGCTTTCTTCTAGCGGGAGCCAGAAAAGAGACCCAGTACTTC.

The CDR3 sequence: CASSSGGQGSTDTQYF. The CDR3 DNA sequence: TGTGCCAGCAGCTCCGGGGGGCAGGGAAGTACAGATACGCAGTATTTT. The chain employs TRBV7-2 and TRBJ2-3; a weak D match, TRBD2 (7 bases). V lost 4 bases to trimming and J lost 3 bases, with 17 bases between them. This CDR3 is 16 amino acids long. Germline CDR1 reads SGHTA; CDR2 reads FQGNSA. Variable domain in full (rest from reference TRBV7-2 and TRBJ2-3): GAGVSQSPSNKVTEKGKDVELRCDPISGHTALYWYRQSLGQGLEFLIYFQGNSAPDKSGLPSDRFSAERTGGSVSTLTIQRTQQEDSAVYLCASSSGGQGSTDTQYFGPGTRLTVL.

The rearrangement joins TRBV30 to TRBJ1-2, with D maybe TRBD1 (5 bases). The CDR3 contains 17 residues. Germline assignment: CDR1 GTSNPN and CDR2 SVGIG (reference sequence). The V gene lost 0 bases and the J gene lost 0 bases, with 17 bases spanning the gap. Here the CDR3 DNA reads TGTGCCTGGAGTGTGGGTACAGGACTCAACGCTAACTATGGCTACACCTTC. Encoded protein: CAWSVGTGLNANYGYTF.

The V call is TRBV11-2, the J call TRBJ1-2; perhaps TRBD1 as D (6 bases). Germline CDR1 SGHAT, CDR2 FQNNGV. Trimming shortened V by 1 base and J by 8 bases, and 14 bases separated the two germline ends. This CDR3 has 14 residues. The CDR3 reads CASSLGVTGPGYTF. In DNA form, the CDR3 reads TGTGCCAGCAGCTTAGGGGTCACAGGGCCCGGCTACACCTTC.

The chain has TRBV5-1 and TRBJ1-4; D might be TRBD1 (6 bases). Looked up from germline, CDR1 is SGHRS and CDR2 is YFSETQ. The CDR3 spans 15 residues. The V gene lost 6 bases and the J gene lost 8 bases, with 20 bases spanning the gap. In DNA form, the CDR3 reads TGCGCCAGCAACACCGGAGGACAGATGGGCGAAAAACTGTTTTTT. Its protein product is CASNTGGQMGEKLFF.

In this sample, this clone turned up a few times. The chain's CDR3 is CATSNPGSTDTQYF. CDR3 nucleotides: TGTGCCACCAGCAACCCAGGTAGCACAGATACGCAGTATTTT. The chain employs TRBV15 and TRBJ2-3, with no clear D. Between the trimmed V and J ends, which lost 4 bases and 0 bases, there was a span of 8 bases. Looked up from germline, CDR1 is LNHNV and CDR2 is YYDKDF (reference sequence). This CDR3 comprises 14 residues.

The rearrangement links TRBV7-9 to TRBJ2-2; 14 bases align to TRBD2. The CDR3 sequence is 16 residues long. Germline V gene data show CDR1 as SEHNR and CDR2 as FQNEAQ (reference sequence). The trim removed 2 bases at V and 6 bases at J, leaving 2 bases unmatched. The CDR3 nucleotides are TGTGCCAGCAGCTTAAGACTAGCGGGAGGGGCCGGGGAGCTGTTTTTT. Its translation: CASSLRLAGGAGELFF.

The rearrangement joins TRBV7-2 to TRBJ2-1; no definite D call. This CDR3 comprises 15 residues. V was pared by 5 bases and J by 0 bases, with 11 bases between. Germline V gives CDR1 SGHTA, CDR2 FQGNSA. DNA of the CDR3: TGTGCCAGCAGCCCCACGGCGAGCTCCTACAATGAGCAGTTCTTC. Translation: CASSPTASSYNEQFF.

The chain combines TRBV18 with TRBJ1-4, with 7 bases fitting TRBD1. Germline values: CDR1 KGHSH, CDR2 LQKENI. The V and J ends lost 3 bases and 5 bases, in that order; junction bases with no gene match: 3. The CDR3 extends over 14 amino acids. The CDR3 DNA follows: TGTGCCAGCTCACCGGGACAGCCAAATGAAAAACTGTTTTTT. It is translated as CASSPGQPNEKLFF.

This chain connects TRBV29-1 to TRBJ2-1; D is unresolved. CDR3 length: 12 amino acids. Trimming stripped 3 bases from V and 8 bases from J, with 11 bases between. Germline CDR1 SQVTM, CDR2 ANQGSEA. Written as DNA, the CDR3 is TGCAGCGTTGACTCTCCCCCGCATGAGCAGTTCTTC. It yields the protein CSVDSPPHEQFF.

J is TRBJ2-1 and V is TRBV7-3; perhaps TRBD1 as D (5 bases). From germline, CDR1 is SGHTA and CDR2 FQGTGA. The CDR3 is 15 amino acids. Trimming removed 5 bases at V and 0 bases at J, with 11 bases between. The CDR3 bases are TGTGCCAGCAGCCAACAGGTTAGCTCCTACAATGAGCAGTTCTTC. It encodes CASSQQVSSYNEQFF.

This rearrangement joins TRBV2 to TRBJ1-5, with D hard to call. The CDR3 has 12 residues. V lost 6 bases to trimming and J lost 2 bases, with 5 bases between them. Germline CDR1 and CDR2: SNHLY and FYNNEI. The CDR3, as DNA: TGTGCCAGCAGCCTGGGCAATCAGCCCCAGCATTTT. Translated, it gives CASSLGNQPQHF.

The J gene is TRBJ1-2, the V gene TRBV30; 9 bases agree with TRBD1. The CDR3 has 14 amino acids. Germline loops: CDR1 GTSNPN, CDR2 SVGIG (reference sequence). Trimming removed 4 bases from V and 3 bases from J; junction bases left unmatched: 6. CDR3 nucleotides: TGTGCCTGGAATGCGGACAGGGGATACTATGGCTACACCTTC. Encoded protein: CAWNADRGYYGYTF.

The J gene is TRBJ2-3, the V gene TRBV11-2, with a tentative D call TRBD1 (6 bases). Germline assignment: CDR1 SGHAT and CDR2 FQNNGV. V was shortened by 2 bases and J by 2 bases, with 11 bases between the two germline ends. The CDR3 spans 15 residues. This chain's CDR3 is CASSLLQGSTDTQYF. CDR3 nucleotides: TGTGCCAGCAGCTTACTACAGGGCTCCACAGATACGCAGTATTTT.

V gene TRBV6-5 combines with J gene TRBJ2-7; D perhaps matches TRBD2 (5 bases). Trimming removed 10 bases from V and 4 bases from J, with 20 bases in between. This CDR3 comprises 14 residues. Per the germline V gene, CDR1 is MNHEY and CDR2 is SVGAGI. The CDR3 DNA sequence: TGTGCCACTAAGCCTCGGGGTGCCGGGTACGAGCAGTACGTC. Its translation is CATKPRGAGYEQYV.

V is TRBV30 and J is TRBJ2-3, with TRBD2 matching 7 bases. V lost 8 bases to trimming and J lost 3 bases; unmatched junction nucleotides: 14. Germline loops: CDR1 GTSNPN, CDR2 SVGIG (reference sequence). This CDR3 has 15 amino acids. The CDR3 sequence is CASNPRRGGTDTQYF. The CDR3 nucleotides read TGTGCCAGCAACCCCCGGCGGGGAGGGACAGATACGCAGTATTTT.

This clone has more than one count but fewer than ten. Here the CDR3 reads CASSQDRGGHGELFF. In DNA form, the CDR3 reads TGCGCCAGCAGCCAGGACAGGGGCGGTCACGGGGAGCTGTTTTTT. The chain is built from TRBV4-1 and TRBJ2-2, with 9 bases identical to TRBD1. The CDR3 length is 15 residues. Germline V CDR1 and CDR2: MGHRA, YSYEKL. Unmatched junction bases numbered 6, after V lost 3 bases and J lost 7 bases.

This clone was counted once. At the DNA level, this CDR3 is encoded by other sequences in the same sample as well. This sequence joins TRBV7-6 and TRBJ2-7; 7 bases are a match to TRBD2. The CDR3 covers 12 residues. The V gene end was trimmed by 5 bases and the J gene end by 3 bases; junction bases not matched to a gene: 1. Germline values: CDR1 SGHVS, CDR2 FNYEAQ. The chain's CDR3 is CASSPGGYEQYF. CDR3 nucleotide sequence: TGTGCCAGCAGCCCGGGAGGCTACGAGCAGTACTTC.